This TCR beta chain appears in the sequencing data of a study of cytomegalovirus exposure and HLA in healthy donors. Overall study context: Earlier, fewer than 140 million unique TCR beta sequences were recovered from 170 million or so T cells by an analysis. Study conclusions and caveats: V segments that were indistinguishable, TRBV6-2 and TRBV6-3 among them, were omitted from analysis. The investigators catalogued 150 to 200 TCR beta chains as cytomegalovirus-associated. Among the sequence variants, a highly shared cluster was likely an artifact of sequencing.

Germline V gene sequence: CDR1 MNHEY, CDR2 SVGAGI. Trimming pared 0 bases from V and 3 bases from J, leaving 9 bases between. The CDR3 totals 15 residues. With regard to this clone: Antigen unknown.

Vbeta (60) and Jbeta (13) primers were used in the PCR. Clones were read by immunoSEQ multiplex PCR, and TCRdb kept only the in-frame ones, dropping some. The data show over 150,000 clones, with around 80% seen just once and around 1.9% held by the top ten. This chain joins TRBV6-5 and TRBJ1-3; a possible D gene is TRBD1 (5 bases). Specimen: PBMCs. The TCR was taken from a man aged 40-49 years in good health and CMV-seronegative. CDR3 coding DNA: TGTGCCAGCAGTTACTCGCAGGGTATTGGAAACACCATATATTTT. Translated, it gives CASSYSQGIGNTIYF.